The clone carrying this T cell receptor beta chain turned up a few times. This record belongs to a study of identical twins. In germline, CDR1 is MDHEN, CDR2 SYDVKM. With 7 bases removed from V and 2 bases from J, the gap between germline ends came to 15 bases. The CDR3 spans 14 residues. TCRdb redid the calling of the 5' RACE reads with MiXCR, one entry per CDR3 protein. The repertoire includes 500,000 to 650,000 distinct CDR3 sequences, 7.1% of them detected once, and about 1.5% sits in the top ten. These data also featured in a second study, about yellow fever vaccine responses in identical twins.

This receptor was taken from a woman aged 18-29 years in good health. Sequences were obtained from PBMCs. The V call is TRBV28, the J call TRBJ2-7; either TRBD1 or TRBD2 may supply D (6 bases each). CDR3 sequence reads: CASIRGGTTYEQYF. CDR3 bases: TGTGCCAGCATCCGAGGGGGGACGACCTACGAGCAGTACTTC.